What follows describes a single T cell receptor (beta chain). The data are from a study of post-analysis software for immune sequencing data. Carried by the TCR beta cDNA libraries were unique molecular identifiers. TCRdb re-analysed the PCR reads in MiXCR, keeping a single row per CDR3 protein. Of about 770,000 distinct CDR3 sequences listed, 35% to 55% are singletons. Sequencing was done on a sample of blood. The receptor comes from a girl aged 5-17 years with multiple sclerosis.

CDR3 protein: CSASDEGNTGELFF. CDR3 sequence (DNA): TGCAGTGCTAGCGACGAGGGGAACACCGGGGAGCTGTTTTTT. V and J are TRBV20-1 and TRBJ2-2; possible D gene TRBD2, 5 bases. CDR1 and CDR2 (germline): DFQATT, SNEGSKA (reference sequence). The CDR3 covers 14 residues. The ends were cut back, 3 bases at V and 1 base at J, with 9 bases in the middle.